This T cell receptor (beta chain) was sequenced for a study of technical replicates of blood from a few donors (dated by TCRdb to between 2016 and 2019). A word on this clone: Its antigen remains undetermined. Base qualities were left out, and no much larger clone turns up one base away.

CDR1 and CDR2, per the germline V gene, are LGHNA and YSLEER. Taken from cysteine to phenylalanine, the CDR3 has 15 residues. CDR3 DNA is the only sequence kept; it has 45 bases, read in frame from the first base. Trimming takes 5 bases off V and 5 bases off J; junction bases not matched to a gene: 5. Library method: the immunoSEQ multiplex PCR assay. Held by TCRdb, this immuneACCESS table contains in-frame sequences only and omits some clones. Under half of the omission traces to an unresolved V gene where checked; the cause of the rest is unknown. The sample table holds approximately 95,000 clones, of which approximately 95% were seen once. The ten largest clones represent 0.34% of the sample.

Specimen: T cells isolated from PBMCs. The receptor was derived from a human donor in good health. This chain joins TRBV4-3 to TRBJ2-2; TRBD2 lines up with 10 middle nucleotides. The CDR3 region has the sequence CASSSSGSKTGELFF. The DNA sequence reads TGCGCCAGCAGCTCTAGCGGGAGCAAGACCGGGGAGCTGTTTTTT.